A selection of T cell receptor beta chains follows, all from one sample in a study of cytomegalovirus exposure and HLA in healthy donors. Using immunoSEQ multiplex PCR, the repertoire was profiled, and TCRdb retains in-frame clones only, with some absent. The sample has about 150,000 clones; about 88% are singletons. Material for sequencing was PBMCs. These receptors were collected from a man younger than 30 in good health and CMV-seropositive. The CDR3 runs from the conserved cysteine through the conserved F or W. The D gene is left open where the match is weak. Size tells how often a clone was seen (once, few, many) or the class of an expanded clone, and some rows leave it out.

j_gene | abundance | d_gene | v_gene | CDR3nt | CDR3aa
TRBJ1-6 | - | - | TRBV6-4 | TGTGCCAGCAGTCCCTGGGGCATACCCCTCTCCTATAATTCACCCCTCCACTTT | CASSPWGIPLSYNSPLHF
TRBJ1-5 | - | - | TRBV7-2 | TGTGCCAGCAGCTTACAGGGCTATCAGCCCCAGCATTTT | CASSLQGYQPQHF
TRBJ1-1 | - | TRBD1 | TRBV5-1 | TGCGCCAGCAGCCACGGACAGGGAAACACTGAAGCTTTCTTT | CASSHGQGNTEAFF
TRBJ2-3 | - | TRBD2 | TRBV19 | TGTGCCAGTAGTGCGGGAGTCCCTACGCAGTATTTT | CASSAGVPTQYF
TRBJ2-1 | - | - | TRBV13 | TGTGCCAGCAGTTCCGGGACTCCCTTCTACAATGAGCAGTTCTTC | CASSSGTPFYNEQFF
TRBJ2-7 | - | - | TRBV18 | TGTGCCAGCTCAAGATCCAGGGCAGAGAACGAGCAGTACTTC | CASSRSRAENEQYF
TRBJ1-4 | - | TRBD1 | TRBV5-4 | TGTGCCAGCAGTCGGGACAGGGAAGGCGAAAAACTGTTTTTT | CASSRDREGEKLFF
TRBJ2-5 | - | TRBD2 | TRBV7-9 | TGTGCCAGCAGCACTAGCGGGTCCCAAGAGACCCAGTACTTC | CASSTSGSQETQYF
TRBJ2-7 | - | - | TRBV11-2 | TGTGCCAGCAGCTTAGGGGGAGGCTACGAGCAGTACTTC | CASSLGGGYEQYF
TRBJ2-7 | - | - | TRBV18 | TGTGCCAGCTCACCTTCCCAACAGGGCTACGAGCAGTACTTC | CASSPSQQGYEQYF
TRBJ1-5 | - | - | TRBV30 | TGTGCCTGGAGTGTACTAGGCAATCAGCCCCAGCATTTT | CAWSVLGNQPQHF
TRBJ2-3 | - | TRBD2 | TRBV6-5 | TGTGCCAGCAGAACTAGCGGGAGAGGAATAGATACGCAGTATTTT | CASRTSGRGIDTQYF
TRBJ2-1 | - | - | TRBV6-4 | TGTGCCAGCAGTGAGTCGGGGATGGATGAGCAGTTCTTC | CASSESGMDEQFF
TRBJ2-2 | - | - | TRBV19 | TGTGCCAGTAGCCGACAGATCCCCGCGAACACCGGGGAGCTGTTTTTT | CASSRQIPANTGELFF
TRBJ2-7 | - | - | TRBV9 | TGTGCCAGCAGCGTAGTGGGGGAGGAGTTGTCCGAGCAGTACTTC | CASSVVGEELSEQYF
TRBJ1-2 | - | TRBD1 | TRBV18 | TGTGCCAGCTCAGTAGCCTCAGGGGGAGCAGACTATGGCTACACCTTC | CASSVASGGADYGYTF
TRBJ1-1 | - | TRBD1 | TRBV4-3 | TGCGCCAGCAGCCAATCGGGGACAGCCGGCACTGAAGCTTTCTTT | CASSQSGTAGTEAFF
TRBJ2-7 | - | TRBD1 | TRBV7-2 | TGTGCCAGCAGCTTAGGAGGGGGCGGCGGGCCGGCCTACGAGCAGTACTTC | CASSLGGGGGPAYEQYF
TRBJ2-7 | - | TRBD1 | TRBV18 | TGTGCCAGCTCACCCCAGGGGGCATACGAGCAGTACTTC | CASSPQGAYEQYF
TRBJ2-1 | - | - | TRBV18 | TGTGCCAGCTCACCATCCGGGGGAGGCCTCGGCTCCTACAATGAGCAGTTCTTC | CASSPSGGGLGSYNEQFF
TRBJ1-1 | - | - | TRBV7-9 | TGTGCCAGCAGTCGACAGAACACTGAAGCTTTCTTT | CASSRQNTEAFF
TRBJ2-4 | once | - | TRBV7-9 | TGTGCCAGCTCCGGTACCAAAAACATTCAGTACTTC | CASSGTKNIQYF
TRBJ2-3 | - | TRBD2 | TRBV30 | TGTGCCTGGAGTGTTGGGCTAGCGGGAGTTAGGACAGATACGCAGTATTTT | CAWSVGLAGVRTDTQYF
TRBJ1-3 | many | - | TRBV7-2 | TGTGCCAGCAGCGTCAGCTGGGGCCTCTCTGGAAACACCATATATTTT | CASSVSWGLSGNTIYF
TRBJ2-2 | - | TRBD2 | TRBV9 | TGTGCCAGCAGCGTAGAACTAGCGGGGCGCACCGGGGAGCTGTTTTTT | CASSVELAGRTGELFF
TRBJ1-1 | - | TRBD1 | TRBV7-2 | TGTGCCAGCAGCTTAGTTAGCGGACAGGGAACTGAAGCTTTCTTT | CASSLVSGQGTEAFF
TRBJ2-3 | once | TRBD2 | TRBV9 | TGTGCCAGCAGCGCGAATCCGCGGGAGAACGCAGATACGCAGTATTTT | CASSANPRENADTQYF
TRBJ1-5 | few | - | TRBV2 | TGTGCCAGCGCGGCCCTGTCGCCACGGAGTAGCAATCAGCCCCAGCATTTT | CASAALSPRSSNQPQHF